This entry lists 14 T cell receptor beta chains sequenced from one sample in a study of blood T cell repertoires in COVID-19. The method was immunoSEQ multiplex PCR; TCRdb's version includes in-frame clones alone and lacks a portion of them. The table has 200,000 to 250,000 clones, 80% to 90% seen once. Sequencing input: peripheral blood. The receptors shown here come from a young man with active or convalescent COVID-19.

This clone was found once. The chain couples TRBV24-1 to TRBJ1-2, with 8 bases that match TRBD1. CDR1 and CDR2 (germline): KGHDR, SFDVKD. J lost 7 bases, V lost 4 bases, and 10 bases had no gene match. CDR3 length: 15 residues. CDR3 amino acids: CATSDHSGQGAGYTF. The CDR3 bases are TGTGCCACCAGTGACCACTCGGGTCAGGGGGCTGGCTACACCTTC.

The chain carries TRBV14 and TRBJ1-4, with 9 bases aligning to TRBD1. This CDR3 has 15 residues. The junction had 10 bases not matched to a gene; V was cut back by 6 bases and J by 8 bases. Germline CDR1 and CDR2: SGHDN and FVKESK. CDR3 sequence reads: CASSLLGTGLEKLFF. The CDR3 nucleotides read TGTGCCAGCAGTCTTCTCGGGACAGGGCTCGAAAAACTGTTTTTT.

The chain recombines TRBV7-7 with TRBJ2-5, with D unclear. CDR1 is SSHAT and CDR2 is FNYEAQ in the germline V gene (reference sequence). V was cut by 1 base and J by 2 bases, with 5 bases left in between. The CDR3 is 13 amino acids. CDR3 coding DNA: TGTGCCAGCAGCTTAGACAGTCAAGAGACCCAGTACTTC. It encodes CASSLDSQETQYF.

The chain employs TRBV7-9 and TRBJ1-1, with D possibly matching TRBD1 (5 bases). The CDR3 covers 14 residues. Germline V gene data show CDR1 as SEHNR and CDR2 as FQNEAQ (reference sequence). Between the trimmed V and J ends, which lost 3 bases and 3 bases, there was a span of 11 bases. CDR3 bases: TGTGCCAGCAGCTTTGGGGGAGGGTACACTGAAGCTTTCTTT. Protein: CASSFGGGYTEAFF.

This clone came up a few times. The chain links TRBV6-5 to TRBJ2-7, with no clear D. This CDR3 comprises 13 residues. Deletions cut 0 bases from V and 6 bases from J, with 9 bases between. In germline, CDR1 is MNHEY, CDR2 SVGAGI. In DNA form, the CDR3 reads TGTGCCAGCAGTTACTCCTTGGCAAGCGAGCAGTACTTC. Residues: CASSYSLASEQYF.

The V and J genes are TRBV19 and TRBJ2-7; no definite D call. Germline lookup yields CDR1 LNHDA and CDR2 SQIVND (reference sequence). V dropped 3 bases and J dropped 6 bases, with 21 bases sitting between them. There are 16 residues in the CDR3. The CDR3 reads CASSMPPGSGPLEQYF. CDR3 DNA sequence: TGTGCCAGTAGTATGCCTCCTGGGTCTGGGCCTCTCGAGCAGTACTTC.

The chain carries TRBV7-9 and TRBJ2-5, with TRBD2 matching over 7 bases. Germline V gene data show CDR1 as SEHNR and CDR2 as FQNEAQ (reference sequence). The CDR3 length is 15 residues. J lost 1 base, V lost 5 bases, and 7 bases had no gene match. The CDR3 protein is CASSPTTGGQETQYF. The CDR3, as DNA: TGTGCCAGCAGCCCCACAACGGGGGGCCAAGAGACCCAGTACTTC.

CDR3 protein: CASSELVGYEQYF. Here the CDR3 DNA reads TGTGCCAGCAGTGAACTAGTAGGCTACGAGCAGTACTTC. V gene TRBV2 combines with J gene TRBJ2-7; D remains unclear. CDR3 size: 13 residues. V lost 2 bases, J lost 3 bases, and 8 bases lay in between. Germline CDR1 is SNHLY and CDR2 is FYNNEI. The full variable domain, its missing parts supplied by reference TRBV2 and TRBJ2-7, is EPEVTQTPSHQVTQMGQEVILRCVPISNHLYFYWYRQILGQKVEFLVSFYNNEISEKSEIFDDQFSVERPDGSNFTLKIRSTKLEDSAMYFCASSELVGYEQYFGPGTRLTVT.

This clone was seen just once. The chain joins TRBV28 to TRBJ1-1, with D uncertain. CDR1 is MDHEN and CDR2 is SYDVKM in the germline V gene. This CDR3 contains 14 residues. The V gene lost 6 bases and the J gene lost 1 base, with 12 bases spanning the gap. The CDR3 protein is CASRRRASNTEAFF. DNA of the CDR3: TGTGCCAGCAGAAGGCGGGCCTCGAACACTGAAGCTTTCTTT.

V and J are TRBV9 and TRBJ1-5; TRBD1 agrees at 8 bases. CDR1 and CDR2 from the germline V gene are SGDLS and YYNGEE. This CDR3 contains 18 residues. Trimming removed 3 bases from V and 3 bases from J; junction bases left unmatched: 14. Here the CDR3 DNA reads TGTGCCAGCAGCGAAAAAGCGGGGACAGGCTGGAACAATCAGCCCCAGCATTTT. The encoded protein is CASSEKAGTGWNNQPQHF. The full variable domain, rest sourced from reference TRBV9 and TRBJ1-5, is DSGVTQTPKHLITATGQRVTLRCSPRSGDLSVYWYQQSLDQGLQFLIQYYNGEERAKGNILERFSAQQFPDLHSELNLSSLELGDSALYFCASSEKAGTGWNNQPQHFGDGTRLSIL.

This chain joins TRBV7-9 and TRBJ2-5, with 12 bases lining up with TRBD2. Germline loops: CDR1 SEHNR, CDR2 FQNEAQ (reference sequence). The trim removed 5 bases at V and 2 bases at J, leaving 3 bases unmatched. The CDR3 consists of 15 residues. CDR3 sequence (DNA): TGTGCCAGCAGCACACTAGCGGGGGGTCAAGAGACCCAGTACTTC. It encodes CASSTLAGGQETQYF. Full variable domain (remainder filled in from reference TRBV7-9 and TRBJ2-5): DTGVSQNPRHKITKRGQNVTFRCDPISEHNRLYWYRQTLGQGPEFLTYFQNEAQLEKSRLLSDRFSAERPKGSFSTLEIQRTEQGDSAMYLCASSTLAGGQETQYFGPGTRLLVL.

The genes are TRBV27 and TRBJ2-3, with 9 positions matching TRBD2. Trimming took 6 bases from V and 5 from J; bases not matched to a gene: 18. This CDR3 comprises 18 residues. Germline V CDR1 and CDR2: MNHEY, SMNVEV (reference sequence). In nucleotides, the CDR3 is TGTGCCAGCAGAAATGAACACGGAGGACTAGCGAATATAGATACGCAGTATTTT. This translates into CASRNEHGGLANIDTQYF.

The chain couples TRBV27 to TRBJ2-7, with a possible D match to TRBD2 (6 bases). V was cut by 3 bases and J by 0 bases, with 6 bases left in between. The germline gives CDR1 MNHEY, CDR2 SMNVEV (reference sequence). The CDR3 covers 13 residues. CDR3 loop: CASSFGGSYEQYF. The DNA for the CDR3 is TGTGCCAGCAGTTTCGGGGGCTCCTACGAGCAGTACTTC.

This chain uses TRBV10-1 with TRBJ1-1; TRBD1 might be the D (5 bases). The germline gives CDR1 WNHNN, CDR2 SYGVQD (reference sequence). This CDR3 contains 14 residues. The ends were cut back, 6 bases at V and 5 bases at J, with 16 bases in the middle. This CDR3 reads CASSDRTGLTEAFF. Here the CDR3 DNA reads TGCGCCAGCAGCGATAGAACAGGTCTTACTGAAGCTTTCTTT.